This T cell receptor beta chain was profiled in a study of Ad26.COV2.S vaccination and SARS-CoV-2 variants. Study-level information: Donor got 5x10^10 or 1x10^11 viral particles of Ad26.COV2.S.

Only in-frame clones appear in the TCRdb table, and some are missing; sequencing was by immunoSEQ multiplex PCR. The top ten clones hold approximately 2.5% of a sample with 350,000 to 500,000 clones, approximately 92% of them seen once. Notes on the study in general: Non-spike TCR breadth was similar in vaccine and placebo recipients. Vaccinated individuals (as opposed to placebo recipients) had higher spike-specific TCR breadth.

Concerning this clone itself: Its matching antigen is unknown.

V gave up 5 bases and J gave up 0 bases, with 10 bases separating them. This CDR3 contains 15 residues. Germline V gene sequence: CDR1 SGHTA, CDR2 FQGTGA. Treatment denoted: around 19 received Ad26.COV2.S at low or high dose, single or two shots; about 5 received placebo; per-sample allocation not given. Vaccine and placebo recipients were sampled on day 63 after the first injection. The chain uses TRBV7-3 and TRBJ2-2; either TRBD1 or TRBD2 may fit D (6 bases each). This clonotype was sampled from a person between 18 and 59 years old who received the Ad26.COV2.S COVID-19 vaccine or a placebo. Sequencing was performed on peripheral blood, taken in a trial of Ad26.COV2.S vaccine versus placebo. This chain's CDR3 is CASSRGRSNTGELFF. CDR3 nucleotides: TGTGCCAGCAGCAGGGGGAGGTCGAACACCGGGGAGCTGTTTTTT.